This T cell receptor beta chain is drawn from a study of blood T cell repertoires in COVID-19. Across the study: Both acute and convalescent COVID-19 samples were obtained from the United States, Italy and Spain. The cDNA or gDNA used as material had been derived from T cells, B-cell-depleted T cells, or PBMCs.

This CDR3 comprises 14 residues. Germline V CDR1 and CDR2: LGHDT, YNNKEL (reference sequence). The V end lost 3 bases, the J end lost 3 bases, and 11 bases lay between the germline ends. TCRdb keeps only in-frame clones here, not all; method: immunoSEQ multiplex PCR. The table lists about 280,000 clones, 89% of them singletons. This chain links TRBV3-1 (or the pseudogene TRBV3-2) with TRBJ1-2; possible D gene TRBD1, 5 bases. The clonotype originates from a woman aged 25 to 39 with COVID-19, enrolled during active disease. The sample consisted of peripheral blood. The CDR3 DNA follows: TGTGCCAGCAGCCAGGTTGACAGAGACTATGGCTACACCTTC. Its protein product is CASSQVDRDYGYTF.